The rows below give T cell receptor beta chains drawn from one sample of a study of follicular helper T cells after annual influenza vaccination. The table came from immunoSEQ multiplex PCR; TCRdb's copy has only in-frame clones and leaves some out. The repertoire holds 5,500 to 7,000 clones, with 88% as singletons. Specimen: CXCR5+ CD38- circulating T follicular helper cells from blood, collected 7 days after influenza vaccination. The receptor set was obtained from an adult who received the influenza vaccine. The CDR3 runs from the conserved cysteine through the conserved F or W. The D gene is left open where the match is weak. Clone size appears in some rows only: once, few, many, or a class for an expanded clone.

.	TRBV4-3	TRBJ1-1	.	CASSQEGVPGREAFF	TGCGCCAGCAGCCAAGAGGGGGTACCCGGGAGGGAAGCTTTCTTT
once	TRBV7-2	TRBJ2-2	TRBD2	CASSPRLAGAVGELFF	TGTGCCAGCAGCCCGCGACTAGCGGGAGCTGTCGGGGAGCTGTTTTTT
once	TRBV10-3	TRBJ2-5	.	CAIREGVGGSGGETQYF	TGTGCCATCAGGGAGGGGGTTGGCGGGAGTGGTGGAGAGACCCAGTACTTC
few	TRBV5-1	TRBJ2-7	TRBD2	CASSFVSSGLGEQYF	TGCGCCAGCAGCTTCGTCTCTAGCGGGCTAGGGGAGCAGTACTTC
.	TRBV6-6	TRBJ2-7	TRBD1	CASSYTGEAYEQYF	TGTGCCAGCAGTTATACAGGGGAAGCCTACGAGCAGTACTTC
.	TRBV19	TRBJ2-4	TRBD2	CASSSGRGNIQYF	TGTGCCAGTAGTAGCGGGAGAGGGAACATTCAGTACTTC
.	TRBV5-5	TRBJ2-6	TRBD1	CASSRDREYSGANVLTF	TGTGCCAGCAGCCGGGACAGGGAGTATTCTGGGGCCAACGTCCTGACTTTC
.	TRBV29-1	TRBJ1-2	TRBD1	CSVEDTGGGYTF	TGCAGCGTTGAAGACACAGGGGGTGGCTACACCTTC
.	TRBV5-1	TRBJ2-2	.	CASRPLRNTGELFF	TGCGCCAGCAGACCTTTGCGGAACACCGGGGAGCTGTTTTTT
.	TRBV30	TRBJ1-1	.	CAWSVRVEAFF	TGTGCCTGGAGTGTCAGGGTTGAAGCTTTCTTT
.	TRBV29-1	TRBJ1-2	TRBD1	CSVGAGTGADGYTF	TGCAGCGTAGGGGCCGGGACAGGAGCCGATGGCTACACCTTC
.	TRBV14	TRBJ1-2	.	CASSRRSLLNYGYTF	TGTGCCAGCAGCCGCCGTAGCCTTCTTAACTATGGCTACACCTTC
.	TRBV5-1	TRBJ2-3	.	CASSLDRIDTQYF	TGCGCCAGCAGCTTGGACAGGATAGATACGCAGTATTTT
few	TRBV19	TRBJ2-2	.	CASSPTQISAAGELFF	TGTGCCAGTAGCCCCACCCAAATATCGGCCGCCGGGGAGCTGTTTTTT
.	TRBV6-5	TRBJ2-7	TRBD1	CASSGDRGYEQYF	TGTGCCAGCAGTGGAGACAGGGGCTACGAGCAGTACTTC
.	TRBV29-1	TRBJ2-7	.	CSVLSSVQYF	TGCAGCGTACTCAGTAGTGTGCAGTACTTC
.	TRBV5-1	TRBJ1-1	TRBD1	CASSLRSGQMNTEAFF	TGCGCCAGCAGCTTGCGTTCGGGACAGATGAACACTGAAGCTTTCTTT
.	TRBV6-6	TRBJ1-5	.	CASRRGSQPQHF	TGTGCCAGCCGTCGGGGGAGCCAGCCCCAGCATTTT
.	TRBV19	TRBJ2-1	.	CASKGGGPYRSSYNEQFF	TGTGCCAGTAAGGGGGGAGGGCCTTATCGAAGCTCCTACAATGAGCAGTTCTTC
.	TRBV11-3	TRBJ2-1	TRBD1	CASSQTGFNEQFF	TGTGCCAGCAGCCAGACAGGGTTCAATGAGCAGTTCTTC
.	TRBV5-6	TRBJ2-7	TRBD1	CASSLMTGLYEQYF	TGTGCCAGCAGCCTTATGACAGGGCTCTACGAGCAGTACTTC
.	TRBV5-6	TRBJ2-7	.	CASSFPGGSYEQYF	TGTGCCAGCAGCTTTCCAGGGGGGTCCTACGAGCAGTACTTC
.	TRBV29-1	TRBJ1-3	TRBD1	CSVEEGANTIYF	TGCAGCGTTGAGGAGGGGGCCAACACCATATATTTT
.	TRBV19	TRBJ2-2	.	CASSTPLNTGELFF	TGTGCCAGTAGTACGCCGTTAAACACCGGGGAGCTGTTTTTT
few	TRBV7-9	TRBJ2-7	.	CASRSPGRLDREQYF	TGTGCCAGCAGATCGCCCGGCCGACTAGATCGCGAGCAGTACTTC
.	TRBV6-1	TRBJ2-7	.	CASMRGSYEQYF	TGTGCCAGCATGCGTGGCTCCTACGAGCAGTACTTC
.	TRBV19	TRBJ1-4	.	CASKPGRGGNEKLFF	TGTGCCAGCAAGCCAGGACGGGGCGGTAATGAAAAACTGTTTTTT
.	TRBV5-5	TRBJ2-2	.	CASSQGLTGELFF	TGTGCCAGCAGCCAGGGCCTCACCGGGGAGCTGTTTTTT
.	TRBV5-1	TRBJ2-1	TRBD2	CASSLEGSGIVNEQFF	TGCGCCAGCAGCTTGGAAGGTAGCGGGATAGTAAATGAGCAGTTCTTC
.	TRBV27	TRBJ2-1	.	CASSFRTKSNEQFF	TGTGCCAGCAGTTTCAGGACCAAGTCAAATGAGCAGTTCTTC
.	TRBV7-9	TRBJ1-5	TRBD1	CAISSGTGIGQPQHF	TGTGCCATCTCATCGGGGACAGGGATCGGTCAGCCCCAGCATTTT
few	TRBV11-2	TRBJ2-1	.	CASSLIRGDGEQFF	TGTGCCAGCAGCTTAATCCGCGGGGACGGCGAGCAGTTCTTC
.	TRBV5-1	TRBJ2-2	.	CASSGLLAANTGELFF	TGCGCCAGCAGCGGGTTACTGGCGGCGAACACCGGGGAGCTGTTTTTT
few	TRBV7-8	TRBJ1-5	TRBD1	CASTAGTGINQPQHF	TGTGCCAGCACCGCCGGGACAGGGATCAATCAGCCCCAGCATTTT
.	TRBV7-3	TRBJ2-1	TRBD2	CASSLSASGYNEQFF	TGTGCCAGCAGCTTATCGGCTAGCGGTTACAATGAGCAGTTCTTC
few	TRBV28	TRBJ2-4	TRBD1	CASRGQGDKNIQYF	TGTGCCAGCAGAGGACAGGGAGACAAAAACATTCAGTACTTC
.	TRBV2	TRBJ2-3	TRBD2	CASRAGTSLADTQYF	TGTGCCAGCAGAGCCGGGACTAGCTTGGCAGATACGCAGTATTTT
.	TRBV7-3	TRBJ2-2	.	CASSLDSGELFF	TGTGCCAGCAGCTTAGACTCCGGGGAGCTGTTTTTT
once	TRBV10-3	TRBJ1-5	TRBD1	CAISEDRGQGNQPQHF	TGTGCCATCAGTGAGGACAGGGGGCAAGGCAATCAGCCCCAGCATTTT
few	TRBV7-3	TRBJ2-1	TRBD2	CASSLRAGVRQDNEQFF	TGTGCCAGCAGCTTAAGAGCGGGAGTGCGCCAGGACAATGAGCAGTTCTTC
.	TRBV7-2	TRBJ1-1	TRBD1	CASSLALEGALRSNTEAFF	TGTGCCAGCAGCTTAGCGCTGGAGGGGGCGTTGAGATCGAACACTGAAGCTTTCTTT
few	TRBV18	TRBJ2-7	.	CASSRDTLSEQYF	TGTGCCAGCTCACGAGATACCCTCTCCGAGCAGTACTTC